The 10 T cell receptor beta chains presented below share a single source sample, sequenced in a study of blood T cell repertoires in COVID-19. Repertoires were generated with immunoSEQ multiplex PCR, while TCRdb's copy carries only in-frame clones and drops some. Found here are 230,000 or so clones, about 91% of them singletons; the top ten hold roughly 4.8%. Material: peripheral blood. The receptors derive from a woman aged 40 to 50 who had recovered from COVID-19.

The sample holds one count of this clone. The J gene is TRBJ2-5, the V gene TRBV12-3 or TRBV12-4; 7 nucleotides agree with TRBD1. Germline trimming cut 2 bases from V and 4 bases from J; bases unmatched to any gene: 1. The CDR3 consists of 13 residues. The chain's CDR3 is CASSLRGLETQYF. The CDR3 DNA sequence: TGTGCCAGCAGTTTAAGGGGGCTAGAGACCCAGTACTTC.

The rearrangement uses TRBV7-6 and TRBJ2-1, with a weak D call TRBD2 (7 bases). The CDR3 is made up of 19 amino acids. The V gene's germline CDR1 is SGHVS and CDR2 FNYEAQ. V lost 1 base to trimming and J lost 12 bases, with 31 bases between them. The CDR3 loop reads CASSLGGLGGPRGHGLQFF. The CDR3, as DNA: TGTGCCAGCAGCTTAGGAGGGTTGGGAGGGCCCCGGGGGCACGGGTTGCAGTTCTTC.

V is TRBV6-2 or TRBV6-3 and J is TRBJ1-2; no reliable D call. V gave up 3 bases and J gave up 5 bases, with 16 bases separating them. The length of the CDR3 is 15 residues. Per the germline V gene, CDR1 is MNHEY and CDR2 is SVGEGT. The CDR3 DNA reads as TGTGCCAGCAGTTATGGGCAGCACAACCAGTATGGCTACACCTTC. This gives the protein CASSYGQHNQYGYTF.

The chain links TRBV5-4 to TRBJ2-1; 9 bases match TRBD1. The CDR3 spans 14 residues. Germline trimming cut 7 bases from V and 8 bases from J; bases unmatched to any gene: 10. CDR1 and CDR2 from the germline V gene are SGHNT and YYREEE (reference sequence). The CDR3 region has the DNA TGTGCCAGCCATCCGGGACAGGGATCTCATGAGCAGTTCTTC. Its protein product is CASHPGQGSHEQFF.

This chain connects TRBV5-1 to TRBJ2-3; D is unclear. Trimming removed 2 bases at V and 3 bases at J, with 7 bases between. CDR3 length equals 13 residues. Looked up from germline, CDR1 is SGHRS and CDR2 is YFSETQ. This CDR3 is CASSFRSTDTQYF. The CDR3 bases are TGCGCCAGCAGCTTTAGGAGTACAGATACGCAGTATTTT. Based on the CDR3 plus reference TRBV5-1 and TRBJ2-3, the full variable domain is KAGVTQTPRYLIKTRGQQVTLSCSPISGHRSVSWYQQTPGQGLQFLFEYFSETQRNKGNFPGRFSGRQFSNSRSEMNVSTLELGDSALYLCASSFRSTDTQYFGPGTRLTVL.

The gene calls are TRBV5-1 and TRBJ1-2; TRBD1 matches 7 bases. Germline assignment: CDR1 SGHRS and CDR2 YFSETQ. This CDR3 region has 14 residues. V was pared by 4 bases and J by 4 bases, with 7 bases of the junction left unmatched. DNA for the CDR3: TGCGCCAGCAGCGCGGGACAGTCGACCTATGGCTACACCTTC. It encodes CASSAGQSTYGYTF. Full variable domain (remainder filled in from reference TRBV5-1 and TRBJ1-2): KAGVTQTPRYLIKTRGQQVTLSCSPISGHRSVSWYQQTPGQGLQFLFEYFSETQRNKGNFPGRFSGRQFSNSRSEMNVSTLELGDSALYLCASSAGQSTYGYTFGSGTRLTVV.

V is TRBV2 and J is TRBJ2-2; perhaps TRBD2 as D (6 bases). V lost 2 bases and J lost 3, with 10 bases in between. This CDR3 has 15 amino acids. The germline V gene encodes CDR1 SNHLY and CDR2 FYNNEI. CDR3 coding DNA: TGTGCCAGCAGTGAATGGACTACCGACACCGGGGAGCTGTTTTTT. It is translated as CASSEWTTDTGELFF.

The genes are TRBV4-1 and TRBJ2-7, with unresolved D. Trimming shortened V by 8 bases and J by 6 bases, and 17 bases separated the two germline ends. This CDR3 has 13 amino acids. Germline V CDR1 and CDR2: MGHRA, YSYEKL. The CDR3 nucleotides are TGCGCCAGCCGTAAAGTTCTATCTTTCGAGCAGTACGTC. Translating gives CASRKVLSFEQYV.

The rearrangement uses TRBV4-3 and TRBJ2-5, with D possibly matching TRBD1 (6 bases). Per germline, CDR1 LGHNA and CDR2 YSLEER. This CDR3 has 16 residues. The V end was cut by 6 bases, the J end by 4 bases, with 21 bases between. CDR3 region: CASSPRSGAGGETQYF. The CDR3 coding sequence is TGCGCCAGCAGTCCAAGATCAGGGGCGGGTGGAGAGACCCAGTACTTC.

The chain carries TRBV4-2 and TRBJ2-1; 8 nucleotides line up with TRBD2. The germline V gene has CDR1 LGHNA and CDR2 YNFKEQ. This CDR3 has 16 amino acids. The V and J ends lost 2 bases and 2 bases, in that order; junction bases with no gene match: 5. CDR3 DNA: TGTGCCAGCAGCCAATTCGGGGGGGAGACCTACAATGAGCAGTTCTTC. It codes for CASSQFGGETYNEQFF.